The count of the clone carrying this TCR beta chain is one. The CDR3 loop spans 16 amino acids. Per the germline V gene, CDR1 is SEHNR and CDR2 is FQNEAQ (reference sequence). Trimming took off 5 bases at V and 0 bases at J, with 11 bases between the two ends. Only in-frame clones appear in the TCRdb table, and some are missing; sequencing was by immunoSEQ multiplex PCR. Here the sample spans 25,000 to 30,000 clones, more than 65% being singletons. This entry belongs to a study of STAT5B mutations in CD4+ large granular lymphocyte leukemia. The overall study: The CDR3 'QG' motif was associated with a particular HLA allele among healthy donors.

The clonotype originates from a human donor in good health. The V gene is TRBV7-9, the J gene TRBJ1-6; no definite D call. Specimen: CD4+ T cells from blood buffy coats. The CDR3: CASSTQGISYNSPLHF. The DNA for the CDR3 is TGTGCCAGCAGCACCCAAGGGATCTCCTATAATTCACCCCTCCACTTT.